This T cell receptor (beta chain) stems from a study of T cell responses to AZD1222 COVID-19 vaccine. The sample holds one count of this clone. Its target is not known. V lost 4 bases, J lost 1 base, and 10 bases stayed unmatched. CDR3 length: 16 residues. Per the germline V gene, CDR1 is SGHRS and CDR2 is YFSETQ. Produced via immunoSEQ multiplex PCR; TCRdb's table is partial and in-frame only. There are 90,000 to 120,000 clones in the sample; 80% to 90% occur only once, and 6% to 7% lies in the top ten. General study findings and limits: The donors showed a predominance of white British ancestry and of females, with possible underestimation of clonal diversity. The reported proportion of spike-specific TCRs targeting unmutated variant regions was nearly half. Seropositivity was recorded at baseline in only six AZD1222 recipients.

The sample was peripheral blood, taken on day 0 of AZD1222 vaccination. The clonotype was recovered from an adult in good health. This chain uses TRBV5-1 with TRBJ2-5; 7 bases map to TRBD1. As DNA, the CDR3 is TGCGCCAGCAGCACCGGACAGGCCGGGGCCCAAGAGACCCAGTACTTC. This codes for CASSTGQAGAQETQYF.